This T cell receptor beta chain was observed in a study of T-cell memory formation after mild COVID-19. The CDR3 has 17 amino acids. Germline V CDR1 and CDR2: DFQATT, SNEGSKA (reference sequence). The trim removed 5 bases at V and 4 bases at J, leaving 13 bases unmatched. TCRdb re-called the 5' RACE reads through MiXCR, storing one row per CDR3 protein. The sample includes approximately 240,000 distinct CDR3 sequences, over 15% seen only once; the top ten take 3% to 4.5%. At least ten counts were recorded for this clonotype. The chain couples TRBV20-1 to TRBJ2-5; 13 nucleotides match TRBD2. This receptor was obtained from a man aged 18-30 years who had mild COVID-19 (a few samples of this study predate the infection). Cell type and time point are not known. Sequenced material: PBMCs or a T cell subset sorted from them (not recorded which). In nucleotides, the CDR3 is TGCAGTGCTCGCAGACTAGCGGGGGGATTGGACGGAGAGACCCAGTACTTC. It is translated as CSARRLAGGLDGETQYF.